Following are 8 T cell receptor beta chains from one sample sequenced in a study of blood T cell repertoires in COVID-19. Measured with immunoSEQ multiplex PCR; TCRdb has only the in-frame clones, and not every one. Counted here are some 700,000 clones, 70% to 90% occurring once; the ten biggest clones make up about 0.24%. What was sequenced was peripheral blood. All receptors come from a woman between 18 and 30 years old with acute or convalescent COVID-19.

This clone has a handful of counts. The rearrangement links TRBV4-3 to TRBJ1-5; a possible D gene is TRBD1 (6 bases). There are 14 residues in the CDR3. From germline, CDR1 is LGHNA and CDR2 YSLEER. Trimming pared 4 bases from V and 7 bases from J, leaving 14 bases between. The CDR3 sequence: CASSRTGSGQPQHF. The CDR3 nucleotides read TGCGCCAGCAGCCGTACAGGGTCAGGGCAGCCCCAGCATTTT.

The V gene is TRBV4-2, the J gene TRBJ2-1, with 9 bases identical to TRBD2. Germline V gene sequence: CDR1 LGHNA, CDR2 YNFKEQ. V was pared by 0 bases and J by 6 bases, with 3 bases of the junction left unmatched. This CDR3 is built from 15 residues. CDR3 loop: CASSQDAGGPNEQFF. DNA of the CDR3: TGTGCCAGCAGCCAAGATGCGGGGGGGCCCAATGAGCAGTTCTTC.

V gene TRBV6-4 combines with J gene TRBJ1-1; TRBD1 aligns across 10 bases. CDR1 is MRHNA, CDR2 SNTAGT, per germline. The J segment lost 2 bases and the V segment lost 5 bases, leaving 14 bases of the junction unmatched. The CDR3 is 18 amino acids. CDR3 loop: CASSSNRGDRGLNTEAFF. The DNA for the CDR3 is TGTGCCAGCAGTTCCAACCGAGGGGACAGGGGCCTTAACACTGAAGCTTTCTTT.

The V and J genes are TRBV18 and TRBJ2-1; D may be TRBD2 (5 bases). The length of the CDR3 is 16 residues. Per germline, CDR1 KGHSH and CDR2 LQKENI. Trimming pared 2 bases from V and 4 bases from J, leaving 15 bases between. CDR3 DNA: TGTGCCAGCTCACCAGCCGGAGTGAGGGCATACAATGAGCAGTTCTTC. Protein: CASSPAGVRAYNEQFF. The variable domain in full, completed from reference TRBV18 and TRBJ2-1, reads NAGVMQNPRHLVRRRGQEARLRCSPMKGHSHVYWYRQLPEEGLKFMVYLQKENIIDESGMPKERFSAEFPKEGPSILRIQQVVRGDSAAYFCASSPAGVRAYNEQFFGPGTRLTVL.

The rearrangement joins TRBV28 to TRBJ1-2; D is unclear. V was shortened by 3 bases and J by 8 bases, with 7 bases between the two germline ends. CDR3 length equals 11 residues. Per germline, CDR1 MDHEN and CDR2 SYDVKM. DNA of the CDR3: TGTGCCAGCAGTTTTAGCCGGGGCTACACCTTC. It yields the protein CASSFSRGYTF.

The J gene is TRBJ1-2, the V gene TRBV7-9, with D unresolved. The CDR3 is 12 residues long. Germline V lookup: CDR1 SEHNR, CDR2 FQNEAQ (reference sequence). The V end lost 6 bases, the J end lost 14 bases, and 19 bases lay between the germline ends. The CDR3 reads CASSPVWRDDTF. The DNA of the CDR3 is TGTGCCAGCAGTCCGGTATGGAGGGATGATACCTTC.

Concerning this clone itself: The sample holds other DNA sequences that translate to the same CDR3. V and J are TRBV19 and TRBJ1-2; D possibly corresponds to TRBD1 (5 bases). Germline V lookup: CDR1 LNHDA, CDR2 SQIVND (reference sequence). Trimming stripped 7 bases from V and 3 bases from J, with 9 bases between. CDR3 length equals 12 residues. DNA for the CDR3: TGTGCCAGTATTGGGGGGGACTATGGCTACACCTTC. The encoded protein is CASIGGDYGYTF.

The chain combines TRBV18 with TRBJ2-2; D is possibly TRBD2 (5 bases). Trimming took off 6 bases at V and 1 base at J, with 15 bases between the two ends. Germline V gene sequence: CDR1 KGHSH, CDR2 LQKENI. The CDR3 is made up of 16 amino acids. The CDR3 DNA is TGTGCCAGCTCTCAGCCTAGCCGACAGAACACCGGGGAGCTGTTTTTT. The encoded protein is CASSQPSRQNTGELFF.